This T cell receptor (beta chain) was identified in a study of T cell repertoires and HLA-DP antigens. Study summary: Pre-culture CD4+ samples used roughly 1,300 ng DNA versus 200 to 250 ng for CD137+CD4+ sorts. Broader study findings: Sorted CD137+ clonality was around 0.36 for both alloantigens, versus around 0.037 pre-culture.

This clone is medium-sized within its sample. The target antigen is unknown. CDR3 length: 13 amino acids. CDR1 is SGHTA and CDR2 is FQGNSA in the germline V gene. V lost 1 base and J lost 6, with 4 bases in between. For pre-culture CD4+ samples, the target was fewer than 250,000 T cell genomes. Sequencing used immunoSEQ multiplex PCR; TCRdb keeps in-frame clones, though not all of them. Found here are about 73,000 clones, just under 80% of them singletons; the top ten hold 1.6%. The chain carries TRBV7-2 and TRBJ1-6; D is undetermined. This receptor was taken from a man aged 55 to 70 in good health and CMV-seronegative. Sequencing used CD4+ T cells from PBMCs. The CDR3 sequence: CASSLGANSPLHF. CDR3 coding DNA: TGTGCCAGCAGCTTAGGGGCTAATTCACCCCTCCACTTT. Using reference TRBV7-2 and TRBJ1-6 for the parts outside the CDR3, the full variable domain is GAGVSQSPSNKVTEKGKDVELRCDPISGHTALYWYRQSLGQGLEFLIYFQGNSAPDKSGLPSDRFSAERTGGSVSTLTIQRTQQEDSAVYLCASSLGANSPLHFGNGTRLTVT.